The 9 T cell receptor beta chains in this list originate from one sample, sequenced in a study of T cell responses to AZD1222 COVID-19 vaccine. Some clones are missing from TCRdb's copy, which holds only in-frame ones; the method was immunoSEQ multiplex PCR. The sample consists of around 120,000 clones, roughly 90% of them appearing once. The sequenced sample was peripheral blood, obtained on day 0 of AZD1222 vaccination. The source is an adult in good health.

This chain connects TRBV29-1 to TRBJ2-5, with D possibly called TRBD1 or TRBD2 (5 bases each). CDR3 length equals 10 residues. V was trimmed by 7 bases and J by 4 bases, leaving 7 bases between them. The germline CDR1 and CDR2 sequences are SQVTM and ANQGSEA. The CDR3 DNA sequence: TGCAGCGGTGGGGGAGAGACCCAGTACTTC. Protein product: CSGGGETQYF.

The chain recombines TRBV7-6 with TRBJ2-7; D could derive from TRBD1 or TRBD2 (5 bases each). V lost 5 bases and J lost 6, with 17 bases in between. CDR1 and CDR2 (germline): SGHVS, FNYEAQ. CDR3 length equals 14 residues. The CDR3 DNA is TGTGCCAGCAGCCAAGGGACCACAATCTCCGAGCAGTACTTC. Translating gives CASSQGTTISEQYF.

V is TRBV6-5 and J is TRBJ2-7; perhaps D is TRBD1 or TRBD2 (5 bases each). CDR1 and CDR2 from the germline V gene are MNHEY and SVGAGI. This CDR3 is built from 13 residues. The V and J ends lost 6 bases and 3 bases respectively, with 12 bases between them. This chain's CDR3 is CASSPRGGYEQYF. CDR3 bases: TGTGCCAGCAGCCCCCGTGGGGGCTACGAGCAGTACTTC.

The chain recombines TRBV28 with TRBJ2-7, with D possibly TRBD2 on 6 matching bases. The CDR3 has 13 residues. Trimming left V 5 bases short and J 2 bases short, with 10 bases between. Germline-derived CDR1 and CDR2 are MDHEN and SYDVKM. The CDR3 loop reads CASSQAGPYEQYF. CDR3 bases: TGTGCCAGCAGTCAAGCGGGCCCCTACGAGCAGTACTTC. Together with reference TRBV28 and TRBJ2-7, the CDR3 gives the full variable domain: DVKVTQSSRYLVKRTGEKVFLECVQDMDHENMFWYRQDPGLGLRLIYFSYDVKMKEKGDIPEGYSVSREKKERFSLILESASTNQTSMYLCASSQAGPYEQYFGPGTRLTVT.

V gene TRBV7-2 combines with J gene TRBJ1-3, with D possibly TRBD1 on 5 matching bases. Trimming shortened V by 4 bases and J by 0 bases, and 13 bases separated the two germline ends. CDR3 length: 16 amino acids. Germline CDR1 reads SGHTA; CDR2 reads FQGNSA. CDR3 in amino acids: CASSSRQTHSGNTIYF. For the CDR3, the DNA is TGTGCCAGCAGCTCCCGACAGACACACTCTGGAAACACCATATATTTT.

V is TRBV25-1 and J is TRBJ1-2; 9 nucleotides line up with TRBD1. V trimming: 6 bases; J trimming: 5 bases; junction bases outside the gene matches: 7. This CDR3 contains 14 residues. Germline V gives CDR1 MGHDK, CDR2 SYGVNS. The CDR3 DNA is TGTGCCAGCAGGGCCACGGACAGGGGATATGGCTACACCTTC. It encodes CASRATDRGYGYTF.

This rearrangement joins TRBV28 to TRBJ1-1; D unresolved. Trimming took off 3 bases at V and 9 bases at J, with 11 bases between the two ends. This CDR3 is built from 12 residues. Germline V gene data show CDR1 as MDHEN and CDR2 as SYDVKM. The CDR3 DNA is TGTGCCAGCAGTTTGGGAGTAGGGCAAGCTTTCTTT. The encoded protein is CASSLGVGQAFF.

This clone was detected only once. The chain is built from TRBV13 and TRBJ2-7; D is perhaps TRBD2 (5 bases). CDR1 PRHDT and CDR2 FYEKMQ come from the germline V gene (reference sequence). The length of the CDR3 is 12 residues. V dropped 3 bases and J dropped 3 bases, with 6 bases sitting between them. The CDR3 loop reads CASSFEGYEQYF. The CDR3 DNA reads as TGTGCCAGCAGCTTCGAGGGCTACGAGCAGTACTTC. Looking up the rest from reference TRBV13 and TRBJ2-7 gives the full variable domain: AAGVIQSPRHLIKEKRETATLKCYPIPRHDTVYWYQQGPGQDPQFLISFYEKMQSDKGSIPDRFSAQQFSDYHSELNMSSLELGDSALYFCASSFEGYEQYFGPGTRLTVT.

The chain carries TRBV20-1 and TRBJ1-2; no definite D call. Germline loops: CDR1 DFQATT, CDR2 SNEGSKA (reference sequence). The ends were cut back, 6 bases at V and 7 bases at J, with 9 bases in the middle. This CDR3 is built from 10 residues. CDR3 sequence: CSADQFGYTF. Here the CDR3 DNA reads TGCAGTGCCGACCAATTTGGCTACACCTTC.